This TCR beta chain was observed in a study of cytomegalovirus exposure and HLA in healthy donors. The germline CDR1 and CDR2 sequences are SGHTA and FQGTGA. The CDR3 runs to 18 residues. V shed 2 bases, J shed 3 bases, and the junction held 13 bases outside the gene matches. PCR employed 60 Vbeta and 13 Jbeta primers. Assay: immunoSEQ multiplex PCR; the TCRdb copy retains only in-frame clones and omits some. The profile shows approximately 240,000 clones, 70% to 80% of them singletons. This sequence originates from a woman aged 55 to 70 in good health and CMV-seropositive. The gene calls are TRBV7-3 and TRBJ2-1; 7 nucleotides agree with TRBD1. The sequenced material came from PBMCs. The CDR3 region is CASSLESTGAGFYNEQFF. DNA for the CDR3: TGTGCCAGCAGCTTAGAGTCCACAGGGGCCGGATTCTACAATGAGCAGTTCTTC.